The present T cell receptor beta chain was sequenced within a study of T cells of healthy individuals. TCRdb processed the 5' RACE reads anew with MiXCR; each CDR3 protein has one entry. The sample records 60,000 to 70,000 distinct CDR3 sequences, around 16% being singletons. CDR1 and CDR2 from the germline V gene are SGHRS and YFSETQ. The V end was cut by 5 bases, the J end by 0 bases, with 15 bases between. CDR3 length equals 16 residues. This receptor was obtained from a human donor in good health. The chain carries TRBV5-1 and TRBJ2-1; weak D call: TRBD2 (7 bases). The CDR3 coding sequence is TGCGCCAGCAGACTCGGGGGGCCGAGCTCCTACAATGAGCAGTTCTTC. Its translation is CASRLGGPSSYNEQFF.